The 10 T cell receptor beta chains below all came from one sample that was sequenced in a study of shared clonotypes between healthy human individuals. Naive CD8 cells lacked CD45RO and underwent positive selection for CCR7, leaving out terminally differentiated effector memory CD45RA+ cells. Using immunoSEQ multiplex PCR, the repertoire was profiled, and TCRdb retains in-frame clones only, with some absent. Among hundreds of thousands of clones listed, around 92% were seen once. The sequencing input was naive CD8+ T cells sorted from blood. The receptors were gathered from a man aged 30 to 45 in good health.

The chain carries TRBV19 and TRBJ1-1; tentatively, D is TRBD1 (5 bases). Germline V CDR1 and CDR2: LNHDA, SQIVND (reference sequence). The CDR3 is 18 residues long. V gave up 4 bases and J gave up 4 bases, with 25 bases separating them. CDR3 DNA sequence: TGTGCCAGTAGTACCAGTCGGGCTGGTAGGGGACGCGGCACTGAAGCTTTCTTT. Protein product: CASSTSRAGRGRGTEAFF.

This sequence joins TRBV7-9 and TRBJ2-2, with D possibly called TRBD1 or TRBD2 (6 bases each). V shed 5 bases and J shed 1 base, with 11 bases lying between them. From germline, CDR1 is SEHNR and CDR2 FQNEAQ (reference sequence). This CDR3 comprises 15 residues. The CDR3 region has the DNA TGTGCCAGCAGCCACAGGGAGGAGAACACCGGGGAGCTGTTTTTT. This encodes CASSHREENTGELFF.

Only one count was recorded for this clone. V is TRBV4-1 and J is TRBJ2-7; 7 nucleotides match TRBD2. Trimming at V came to 4 bases and at J to 2 bases, leaving 11 bases not matched to a gene. The V gene's germline CDR1 is MGHRA and CDR2 YSYEKL. The CDR3 runs to 16 residues. The CDR3, as DNA: TGCGCCAGCAGCCCGACCCCCGCGGGGGTCGCCTACGAGCAGTACTTC. Amino acids: CASSPTPAGVAYEQYF.

J is TRBJ2-7 and V is TRBV4-1, with D uncertain. The V gene's germline CDR1 is MGHRA and CDR2 YSYEKL. V shed 0 bases and J shed 2 bases, with 5 bases lying between them. The CDR3 totals 13 residues. CDR3 DNA sequence: TGCGCCAGCAGCCAAGATACCACCTACGAGCAGTACTTC. Translation gives CASSQDTTYEQYF.

The V gene is TRBV7-9, the J gene TRBJ2-1, with 8 bases fitting TRBD2. CDR1 and CDR2 from the germline V gene are SEHNR and FQNEAQ (reference sequence). V was clipped by 6 bases and J by 5 bases; unmatched bases: 6. This CDR3 region has 14 residues. In DNA, the CDR3 is TGTGCCAGCAGTTCCGGACTAGCAAACAATGAGCAGTTCTTC. Translating it yields CASSSGLANNEQFF.

The J gene is TRBJ1-4, the V gene TRBV15; the match to TRBD1 covers 8 bases. The ends lost 6 bases at V and 5 bases at J; junction bases unmatched: 14. CDR1 and CDR2 (germline): LNHNV, YYDKDF (reference sequence). This CDR3 region has 17 residues. CDR3 nucleotide sequence: TGTGCCACCAGTGGGACAGGCCGGGGTTGGTTAAATGAAAAACTGTTTTTT. Its translation is CATSGTGRGWLNEKLFF.

In this sample, this clone turned up once. This chain uses TRBV28 with TRBJ2-1; TRBD2 aligns across 12 bases. Germline lookup yields CDR1 MDHEN and CDR2 SYDVKM. The CDR3 covers 16 residues. V lost 3 bases, J lost 9 bases, and 9 bases stayed unmatched. The CDR3 spells CASSFLVGLAGPEQFF. In DNA, the CDR3 is TGTGCCAGCAGTTTTCTGGTCGGACTAGCGGGGCCTGAGCAGTTCTTC.

This rearrangement joins TRBV7-3 to TRBJ2-2; no reliable D call. With 1 base removed from V and 2 bases from J, the gap between germline ends came to 5 bases. The germline V gene encodes CDR1 SGHTA and CDR2 FQGTGA. This CDR3 is 14 amino acids long. The CDR3 region is CASSLRRNTGELFF. In DNA, the CDR3 is TGTGCCAGCAGCTTAAGGCGAAACACCGGGGAGCTGTTTTTT.

This clone was seen once. The chain joins TRBV4-1 to TRBJ2-3; TRBD2 matches 10 bases. CDR3 size: 18 residues. V lost 0 bases to trimming and J lost 5 bases; unmatched junction nucleotides: 11. Germline lookup yields CDR1 MGHRA and CDR2 YSYEKL. DNA of the CDR3: TGCGCCAGCAGCCAAGACCCCCCTCTAGCGGGAGTAGAAGATACGCAGTATTTT. Its translation: CASSQDPPLAGVEDTQYF.

This clone occurred once. The rearrangement links TRBV27 to TRBJ2-2; possible D gene TRBD1, 6 bases. The germline gives CDR1 MNHEY, CDR2 SMNVEV (reference sequence). The V end was cut by 6 bases, the J end by 1 base, with 12 bases between. The CDR3 is 15 amino acids. The CDR3 sequence is CASRHTGQNTGELFF. The DNA for the CDR3 is TGTGCCAGCAGACACACGGGACAGAACACCGGGGAGCTGTTTTTT.